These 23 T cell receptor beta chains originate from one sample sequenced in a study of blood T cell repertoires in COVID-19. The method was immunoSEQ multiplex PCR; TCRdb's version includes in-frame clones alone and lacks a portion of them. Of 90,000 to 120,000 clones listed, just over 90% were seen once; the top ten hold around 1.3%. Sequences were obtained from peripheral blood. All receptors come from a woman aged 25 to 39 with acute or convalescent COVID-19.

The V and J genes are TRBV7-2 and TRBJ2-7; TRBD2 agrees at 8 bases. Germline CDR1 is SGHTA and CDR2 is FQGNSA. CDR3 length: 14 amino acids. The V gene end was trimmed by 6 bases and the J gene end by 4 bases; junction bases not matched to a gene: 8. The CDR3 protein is CASRRREAGYEQYF. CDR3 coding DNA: TGTGCCAGCAGAAGGCGGGAGGCCGGTTACGAGCAGTACTTC. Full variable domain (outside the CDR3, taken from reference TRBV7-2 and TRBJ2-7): GAGVSQSPSNKVTEKGKDVELRCDPISGHTALYWYRQSLGQGLEFLIYFQGNSAPDKSGLPSDRFSAERTGGSVSTLTIQRTQQEDSAVYLCASRRREAGYEQYFGPGTRLTVT.

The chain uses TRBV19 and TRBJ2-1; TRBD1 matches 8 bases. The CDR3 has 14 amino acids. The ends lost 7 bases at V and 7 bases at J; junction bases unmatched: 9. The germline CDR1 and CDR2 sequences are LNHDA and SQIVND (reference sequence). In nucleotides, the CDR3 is TGTGCCAGTACTCCAAACGGACAGGGAAATGAGCAGTTCTTC. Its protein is CASTPNGQGNEQFF.

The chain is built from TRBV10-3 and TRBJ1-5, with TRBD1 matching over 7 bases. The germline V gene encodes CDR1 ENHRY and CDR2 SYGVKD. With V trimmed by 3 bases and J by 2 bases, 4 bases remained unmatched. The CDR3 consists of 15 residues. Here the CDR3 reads CAISELGQGNQPQHF. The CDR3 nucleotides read TGTGCCATCAGTGAACTAGGACAGGGCAATCAGCCCCAGCATTTT.

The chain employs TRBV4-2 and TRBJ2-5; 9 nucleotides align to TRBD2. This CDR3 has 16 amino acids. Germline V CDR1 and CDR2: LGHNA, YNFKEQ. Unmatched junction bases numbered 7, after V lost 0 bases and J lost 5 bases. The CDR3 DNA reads TGTGCCAGCAGCCAAGATCCCCGCGGGGGGGGCGAGACCCAGTACTTC. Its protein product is CASSQDPRGGGETQYF.

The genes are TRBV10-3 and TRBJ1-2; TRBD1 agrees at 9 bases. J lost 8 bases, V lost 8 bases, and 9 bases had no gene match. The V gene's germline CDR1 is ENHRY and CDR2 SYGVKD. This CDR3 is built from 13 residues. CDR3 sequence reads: CAIPGQGLLGYTF. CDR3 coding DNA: TGTGCCATCCCGGGACAGGGCCTTTTAGGCTACACCTTC.

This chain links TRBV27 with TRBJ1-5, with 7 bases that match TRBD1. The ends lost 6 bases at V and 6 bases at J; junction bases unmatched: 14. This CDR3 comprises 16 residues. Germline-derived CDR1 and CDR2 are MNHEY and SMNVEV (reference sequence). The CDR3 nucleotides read TGTGCCAGCAGGAATACCGGGACAGTTCAGGGTCAGCCCCAGCATTTT. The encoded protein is CASRNTGTVQGQPQHF.

In DNA, the CDR3 is TGTGCCAGCAGCCTTCTATCGGGGGCTGAAGCTTTCTTT. Amino acids: CASSLLSGAEAFF. The V and J genes are TRBV14 and TRBJ1-1, with TRBD1 as a possible D gene (5 bases). The ends were cut back, 4 bases at V and 6 bases at J, with 12 bases in the middle. The CDR3 is 13 residues long. From germline, CDR1 is SGHDN and CDR2 FVKESK.

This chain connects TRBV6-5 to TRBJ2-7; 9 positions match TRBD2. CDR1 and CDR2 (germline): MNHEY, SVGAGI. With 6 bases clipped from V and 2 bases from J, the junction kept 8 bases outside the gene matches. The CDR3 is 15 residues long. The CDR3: CASRDSGSTPYEQYF. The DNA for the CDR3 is TGTGCCAGCAGAGATAGCGGGAGTACCCCCTACGAGCAGTACTTC.

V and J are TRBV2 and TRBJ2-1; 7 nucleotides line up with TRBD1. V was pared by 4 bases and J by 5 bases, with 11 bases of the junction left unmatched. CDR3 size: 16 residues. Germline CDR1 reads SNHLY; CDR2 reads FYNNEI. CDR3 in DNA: TGTGCCAGCAGTGTTCAGGGGGACAACCAAAACAATGAGCAGTTCTTC. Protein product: CASSVQGDNQNNEQFF.

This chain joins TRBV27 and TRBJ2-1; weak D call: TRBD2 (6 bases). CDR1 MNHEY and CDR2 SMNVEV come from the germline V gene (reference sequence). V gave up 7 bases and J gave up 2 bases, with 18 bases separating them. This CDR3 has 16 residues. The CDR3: CASTLGGTAPYNEQFF. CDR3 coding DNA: TGTGCCAGCACTTTGGGCGGGACCGCACCCTACAATGAGCAGTTCTTC.

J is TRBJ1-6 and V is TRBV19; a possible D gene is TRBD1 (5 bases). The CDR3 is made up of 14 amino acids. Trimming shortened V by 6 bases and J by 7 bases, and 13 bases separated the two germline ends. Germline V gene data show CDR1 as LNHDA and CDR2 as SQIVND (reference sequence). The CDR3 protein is CASSSDRGNSPLHF. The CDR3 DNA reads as TGTGCCAGTAGCTCAGACCGGGGGAATTCACCCCTCCACTTT.

CDR3 coding DNA: TGCGCCAGCACCCCAGGGTATCACACTGAAGCTTTCTTT. This codes for CASTPGYHTEAFF. The chain links TRBV4-1 to TRBJ1-1; TRBD1 might be the D (5 bases). The CDR3 loop spans 13 amino acids. CDR1 is MGHRA and CDR2 is YSYEKL in the germline V gene. V lost 7 bases and J lost 3, with 12 bases in between.

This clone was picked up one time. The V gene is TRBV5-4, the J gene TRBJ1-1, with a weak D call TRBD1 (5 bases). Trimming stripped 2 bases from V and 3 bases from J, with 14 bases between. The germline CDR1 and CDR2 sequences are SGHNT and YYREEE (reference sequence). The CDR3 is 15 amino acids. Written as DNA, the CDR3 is TGTGCCAGCAGCTTAGACAGCCGGTGGGACACTGAAGCTTTCTTT. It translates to CASSLDSRWDTEAFF.

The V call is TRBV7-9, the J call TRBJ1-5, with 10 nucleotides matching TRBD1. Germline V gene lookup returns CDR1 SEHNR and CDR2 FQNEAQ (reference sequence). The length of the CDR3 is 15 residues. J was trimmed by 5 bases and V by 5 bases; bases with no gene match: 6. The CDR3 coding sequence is TGTGCCAGCAGCCGGGCTGGGACAGGGGATCAGCCCCAGCATTTT. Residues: CASSRAGTGDQPQHF.

Here the CDR3 DNA reads TGTGCCACCAGTGCCTCCGGGACAGGGAACACTGAAGCTTTCTTT. Its protein is CATSASGTGNTEAFF. V gene TRBV24-1 combines with J gene TRBJ1-1; the match to TRBD1 covers 8 bases. The CDR3 runs to 15 residues. The J segment lost 1 base and the V segment lost 5 bases, leaving 5 bases of the junction unmatched. The germline V gene encodes CDR1 KGHDR and CDR2 SFDVKD.

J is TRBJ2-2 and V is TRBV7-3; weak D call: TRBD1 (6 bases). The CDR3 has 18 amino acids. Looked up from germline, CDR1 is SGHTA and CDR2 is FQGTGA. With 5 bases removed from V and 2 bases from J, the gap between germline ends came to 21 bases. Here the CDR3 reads CASSADPQGPANTGELFF. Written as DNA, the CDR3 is TGTGCCAGCAGCGCCGATCCTCAGGGGCCGGCTAACACCGGGGAGCTGTTTTTT.

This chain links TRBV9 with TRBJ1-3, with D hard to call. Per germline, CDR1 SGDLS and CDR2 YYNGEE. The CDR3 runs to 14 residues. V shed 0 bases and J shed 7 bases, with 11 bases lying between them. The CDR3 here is CASSVDPLGNTIYF. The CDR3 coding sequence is TGTGCCAGCAGCGTAGACCCGCTCGGGAACACCATATATTTT.

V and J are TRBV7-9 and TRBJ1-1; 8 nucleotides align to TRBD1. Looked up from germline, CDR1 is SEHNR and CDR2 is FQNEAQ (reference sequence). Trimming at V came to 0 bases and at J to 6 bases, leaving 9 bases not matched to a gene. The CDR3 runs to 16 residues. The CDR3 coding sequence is TGTGCCAGCAGCTTAGCGGCACAGGGGGGAAGCGCTGAAGCTTTCTTT. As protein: CASSLAAQGGSAEAFF.

CDR3 nucleotide sequence: TGTGCCAGCAGCCAAGATTCGAGCGCCTCCTACGAGCAGTACTTC. Translation gives CASSQDSSASYEQYF. V is TRBV4-2 and J is TRBJ2-7; D gene ambiguous. Germline CDR1 reads LGHNA; CDR2 reads YNFKEQ. V was clipped by 0 bases and J by 0 bases, with 9 bases between them. There are 15 residues in the CDR3.

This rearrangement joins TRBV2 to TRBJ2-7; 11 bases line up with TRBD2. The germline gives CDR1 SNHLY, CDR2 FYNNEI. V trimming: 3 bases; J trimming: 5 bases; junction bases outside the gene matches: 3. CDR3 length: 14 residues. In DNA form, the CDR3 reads TGTGCCAGCAGTGAGGGACTAGCGGCGGACGAGCAGTACTTC. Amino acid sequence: CASSEGLAADEQYF. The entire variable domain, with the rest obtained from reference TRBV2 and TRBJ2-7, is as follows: EPEVTQTPSHQVTQMGQEVILRCVPISNHLYFYWYRQILGQKVEFLVSFYNNEISEKSEIFDDQFSVERPDGSNFTLKIRSTKLEDSAMYFCASSEGLAADEQYFGPGTRLTVT.

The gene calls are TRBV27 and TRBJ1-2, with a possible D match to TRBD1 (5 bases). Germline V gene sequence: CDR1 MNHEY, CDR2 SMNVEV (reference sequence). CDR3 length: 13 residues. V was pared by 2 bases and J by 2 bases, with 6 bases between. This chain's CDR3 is CASSLRTNYGYTF. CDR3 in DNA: TGTGCCAGCAGTTTAAGGACAAACTATGGCTACACCTTC.

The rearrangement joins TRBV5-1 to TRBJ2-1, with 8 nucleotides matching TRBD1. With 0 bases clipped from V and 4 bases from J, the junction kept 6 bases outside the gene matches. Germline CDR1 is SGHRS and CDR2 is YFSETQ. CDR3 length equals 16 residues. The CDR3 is CASSLGGTGVYNEQFF. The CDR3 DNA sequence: TGCGCCAGCAGCTTGGGAGGGACAGGTGTTTACAATGAGCAGTTCTTC. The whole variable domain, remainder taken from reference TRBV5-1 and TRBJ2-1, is KAGVTQTPRYLIKTRGQQVTLSCSPISGHRSVSWYQQTPGQGLQFLFEYFSETQRNKGNFPGRFSGRQFSNSRSEMNVSTLELGDSALYLCASSLGGTGVYNEQFFGPGTRLTVL.

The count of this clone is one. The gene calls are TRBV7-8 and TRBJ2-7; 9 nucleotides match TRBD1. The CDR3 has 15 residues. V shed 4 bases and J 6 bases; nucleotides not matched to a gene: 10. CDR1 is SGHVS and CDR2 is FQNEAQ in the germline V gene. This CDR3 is CASSSGQGFWGEQYF. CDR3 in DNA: TGTGCCAGCAGCTCGGGACAGGGATTCTGGGGCGAGCAGTACTTC.